These T cell receptor beta chains were read from a single sample in a study of a mutant IDH1 vaccine in newly diagnosed glioma. These TCRs are of unknown antigen specificity. Libraries were prepared by immunoSEQ multiplex PCR; TCRdb keeps only in-frame clonotypes and omits some of them. The sample carries approximately 66,000 clones, approximately 81% recorded once. The sequencing used PBMCs, collected from a glioma patient whose treatment included an IDH1 peptide vaccine. The receptors derive from a man aged 25-45 years with glioma. Both conserved end residues are part of each CDR3. D genes are given only for firm matches. Expanded clones are given a class, and other clones once, few, many or no size at all.

CDR3 length	clone size	V gene	D gene	J gene	CDR3 protein	CDR3 DNA
14	.	TRBV2	TRBD2	TRBJ2-1	CASSVLAGNNEQFF	TGTGCCAGCAGCGTCCTAGCGGGAAACAATGAGCAGTTCTTC
13	.	TRBV13	.	TRBJ2-7	CASSFRYHYEQYF	TGTGCCAGCAGCTTCCGTTACCATTACGAGCAGTACTTC
15	.	TRBV18	TRBD2	TRBJ2-1	CASSPTSGGAYEQFF	TGTGCCAGCTCACCAACTAGCGGGGGGGCTTATGAGCAGTTCTTC
15	.	TRBV7-8	TRBD1	TRBJ2-7	CASSFDRTGAYEQYF	TGTGCCAGCAGCTTTGATCGGACAGGGGCCTACGAGCAGTACTTC
14	.	TRBV6-6	TRBD1	TRBJ1-1	CASRSGTGRTEAFF	TGTGCCAGCAGGTCCGGGACAGGGCGCACTGAAGCTTTCTTT
14	.	TRBV6-5	TRBD1	TRBJ1-2	CASSLGQGGYGYTF	TGTGCCAGCAGTTTAGGACAGGGGGGGTATGGCTACACCTTC
15	medium-sized	TRBV6-4	TRBD2	TRBJ2-1	CASSDSSGGANEQFF	TGTGCCAGCAGTGACTCTAGCGGGGGGGCCAATGAGCAGTTCTTC
13	.	TRBV5-1	.	TRBJ1-1	CASSLASYTEAFF	TGCGCCAGCAGCTTGGCGTCCTACACTGAAGCTTTCTTT
13	.	TRBV5-1	.	TRBJ2-5	CASSPDVQETQYF	TGCGCCAGCAGTCCGGACGTACAAGAGACCCAGTACTTC
15	.	TRBV5-6	.	TRBJ1-1	CASSPGVRVNTEAFF	TGTGCCAGCAGCCCTGGAGTCCGGGTGAACACTGAAGCTTTCTTT
15	.	TRBV19	.	TRBJ1-2	CASSTRQATNYGYTF	TGTGCCAGTAGTACCCGACAGGCAACTAACTATGGCTACACCTTC
11	once	TRBV6-1	TRBD1	TRBJ1-4	CASSEGQGTEF	TGTGCCAGCAGTGAAGGACAGGGCACCGAATTT
17	.	TRBV5-1	TRBD2	TRBJ2-1	CASSLTRGGLIYNEQFF	TGCGCCAGCAGCTTGACCCGCGGGGGGTTAATTTACAATGAGCAGTTCTTC
17	.	TRBV19	.	TRBJ1-5	CASGTRRGEGENQPQHF	TGTGCCAGTGGTACTCGTAGGGGCGAGGGAGAAAATCAGCCCCAGCATTTT
13	few	TRBV5-1	.	TRBJ1-1	CASSLVMNTEAFF	TGCGCCAGCAGCTTGGTCATGAACACTGAAGCTTTCTTT
17	.	TRBV15	.	TRBJ1-3	CATSRDMAGQGGNTIYF	TGTGCCACCAGCAGAGATATGGCAGGGCAGGGTGGGAACACCATATATTTT
16	.	TRBV6-5	TRBD2	TRBJ2-5	CASSYSGTSGEETQYF	TGTGCCAGCAGTTACTCCGGGACTAGCGGGGAAGAGACCCAGTACTTC
13	.	TRBV6-1	.	TRBJ2-2	CASRWVRAGELFF	TGTGCCAGCAGATGGGTAAGGGCCGGGGAGCTGTTTTTT
14	.	TRBV30	.	TRBJ1-6	CALAIGAYNSPLHF	TGTGCCTTAGCAATAGGGGCCTATAATTCACCCCTCCACTTT
12	.	TRBV14	.	TRBJ2-7	CASSQTRDEQYF	TGTGCCAGCAGCCAAACTAGGGACGAGCAGTACTTC
13	.	TRBV29-1	.	TRBJ2-1	CSVESTGLVEQFF	TGCAGCGTTGAAAGTACAGGCCTCGTTGAGCAGTTCTTC
16	.	TRBV4-2	TRBD1	TRBJ1-5	CASSQVKTGPNQPQHF	TGTGCCAGCAGCCAAGTCAAGACAGGGCCTAATCAGCCCCAGCATTTT
17	.	TRBV27	TRBD1	TRBJ1-5	CASRNGQGKYSNQPQHF	TGTGCCAGCAGAAACGGACAGGGAAAATATAGCAATCAGCCCCAGCATTTT
13	.	TRBV5-6	.	TRBJ2-3	CASSLTGTDTQYF	TGTGCCAGCAGCTTGACAGGGACAGATACGCAGTATTTT
13	.	TRBV5-4	.	TRBJ2-7	CASSQDGRYEQYF	TGTGCCAGCAGCCAGGACGGACGCTACGAGCAGTACTTC
14	.	TRBV27	.	TRBJ2-2	CASSLTVNTGELFF	TGTGCCAGCAGTTTAACTGTGAACACCGGGGAGCTGTTTTTT
14	.	TRBV13	.	TRBJ2-4	CASSLADLKNIQYF	TGTGCCAGCAGCTTAGCCGACTTAAAAAACATTCAGTACTTC
13	.	TRBV28	.	TRBJ1-1	CASSLVMGGEAFF	TGTGCCAGCAGTTTAGTTATGGGGGGTGAAGCTTTCTTT
14	.	TRBV6-1	TRBD1	TRBJ1-2	CVTFTGGSIYGYTF	TGTGTCACTTTTACAGGGGGCAGTATCTATGGCTACACCTTC
15	.	TRBV7-7	.	TRBJ2-5	CASSLSEGGHETQYF	TGTGCCAGCAGCTTATCTGAGGGGGGGCACGAGACCCAGTACTTC
15	.	TRBV28	.	TRBJ1-5	CASSLPGGSNQPQHF	TGTGCCAGCAGTTTACCTGGAGGTAGCAATCAGCCCCAGCATTTT
14	.	TRBV7-6	.	TRBJ2-5	CASSLDQLGETQYF	TGTGCCAGCAGCTTAGATCAACTGGGAGAGACCCAGTACTTC
17	.	TRBV19	TRBD1	TRBJ2-4	CASTLQPMGTGGNIQYF	TGTGCCAGTACCCTACAACCCATGGGGACAGGGGGGAACATTCAGTACTTC
12	.	TRBV28	TRBD2	TRBJ2-7	CVAGGASGEQYF	TGTGTCGCCGGGGGGGCTTCGGGCGAGCAGTACTTC
15	.	TRBV7-2	.	TRBJ1-5	CASSLTEDGYQPQHF	TGTGCCAGCAGCTTAACGGAAGACGGGTATCAGCCCCAGCATTTT
16	.	TRBV28	.	TRBJ1-5	CASSYPPGKPNQPQHF	TGTGCCAGCAGTTACCCCCCAGGGAAACCTAATCAGCCCCAGCATTTT
15	.	TRBV15	.	TRBJ2-1	CATSILLGSRNEQFF	TGTGCCACCAGCATTTTATTAGGTTCAAGGAATGAGCAGTTCTTC
17	.	TRBV19	.	TRBJ1-3	CASSIGAAALSGNTIYF	TGTGCCAGTAGTATTGGGGCGGCGGCTTTATCTGGAAACACCATATATTTT
14	.	TRBV10-1	.	TRBJ1-6	CASSPGSRNSPLHF	TGCGCCAGCAGTCCTGGCAGCCGTAATTCACCCCTCCACTTT
15	.	TRBV27	TRBD1	TRBJ1-1	CASTPGGPLNTEAFF	TGTGCCAGCACCCCAGGGGGACCGCTGAACACTGAAGCTTTCTTT
13	.	TRBV25-1	TRBD1	TRBJ1-2	CASSRGGGYGYTF	TGTGCCAGCAGTCGAGGGGGCGGTTATGGCTACACCTTC
16	.	TRBV2	TRBD1	TRBJ1-5	CASRDRGRSSNQPQHF	TGTGCCAGCCGGGACAGGGGGCGATCGAGCAATCAGCCCCAGCATTTT